Listed below are T cell receptor beta chains from one sample, sequenced in a study of radiotherapy plus CTLA-4 blockade in lung cancer. Sequencing was performed with immunoSEQ multiplex PCR; in TCRdb, only in-frame clones are kept and a portion is missing. The table shows approximately 48,000 clones, with 84% occurring only once. The sequenced sample was peripheral blood, obtained from a patient treated with radiotherapy plus ipilimumab. These receptors all come from a human donor with non-small cell lung cancer whose response to radiotherapy plus ipilimumab could not be evaluated. Each CDR3 is given with its conserved first and last residue. The order of the fields is J gene, CDR3 length, V gene, D gene, clone size, CDR3 DNA, CDR3 protein. The D gene is left open where the match is weak. Expanded clones get a size class; other rows say once, few or many, or leave the size out.

TRBJ2-7,13,TRBV29-1,TRBD1,NA,TGCAGCGCCGGGACAGGGGCAAACTACGAGCAGTACTTC,CSAGTGANYEQYF
TRBJ1-5,14,TRBV9,TRBD1,NA,TGTGCCAGCAGCCCGGACAGGGGTAATCAGCCCCAGCATTTT,CASSPDRGNQPQHF
TRBJ1-1,11,TRBV28,NA,NA,TGTGCCAGCAACCGGGGAACTGAAGCTTTCTTT,CASNRGTEAFF
TRBJ2-1,13,TRBV5-1,NA,NA,TGCGCCAGCAGCTGGGCCAGGGACAATGAGCAGTTCTTC,CASSWARDNEQFF
TRBJ1-2,12,TRBV28,NA,NA,TGTGCCGCCAGAGCGGGGAGCTATGGCTACACCTTC,CAARAGSYGYTF
TRBJ2-5,15,TRBV25-1,TRBD2,once,TGTGCCAGCAGTGCTAGCGGGAGTTTATCCGAGACCCAGTACTTC,CASSASGSLSETQYF
TRBJ1-1,11,TRBV20-1,NA,NA,TGCAGTGCTAGACATAACACTGAAGCTTTCTTT,CSARHNTEAFF
TRBJ2-1,16,TRBV2,TRBD2,NA,TGTGCCAGCAGCTTAGAACTAGCGGGAGGGTTTAATGAGCAGTTCTTC,CASSLELAGGFNEQFF
TRBJ1-2,13,TRBV11-2,TRBD1,NA,TGTGCCAGCAGCCCCCCAGGGGGCTCTGGCTACACCTTC,CASSPPGGSGYTF
TRBJ1-2,15,TRBV27,NA,NA,TGTGCCAGCAGTCCCATGTCGGGGGTTCTTTATGGCTACACCTTC,CASSPMSGVLYGYTF
TRBJ1-2,13,TRBV6-5,TRBD1,NA,TGTGCCAGCAGAGACCGACAGGGACGTGGCTACACCTTC,CASRDRQGRGYTF
TRBJ2-7,13,TRBV29-1,TRBD1,NA,TGCAGCGCGTCGGGAACAGGGGCCTACGAGCAGTACTTC,CSASGTGAYEQYF
TRBJ1-3,15,TRBV11-2,NA,NA,TGTGCCAGCAGCTTAATGCCCAGCTCTGGAAACACCATATATTTT,CASSLMPSSGNTIYF
TRBJ2-5,14,TRBV7-2,NA,few,TGTGCCAGCAGCCTAAACGGGTTTTGGGAGACCCAGTACTTC,CASSLNGFWETQYF
TRBJ1-4,13,TRBV29-1,NA,once,TGCAGCGTTGGGTGGGCCACTAATGAAAAACTGTTTTTT,CSVGWATNEKLFF
TRBJ1-5,14,TRBV6-5,NA,NA,TGTGCCAGCAGTTACTCGAGGCAGGGGAAGCCCCAGCATTTT,CASSYSRQGKPQHF
TRBJ2-3,14,TRBV27,NA,NA,TGTGCCAGCAGGCTTAGCGGAGGCACAGATACGCAGTATTTT,CASRLSGGTDTQYF
TRBJ2-1,15,TRBV9,NA,once,TGTGCCAGCAGCGCGACGGGACTTGCCTACAATGAGCAGTTCTTC,CASSATGLAYNEQFF
TRBJ1-1,16,TRBV27,TRBD1,NA,TGTGCCAGCAGTCCGCTATCGGTCAGGGGGGCCACTGAAGCTTTCTTT,CASSPLSVRGATEAFF
TRBJ1-2,11,TRBV29-1,NA,NA,TGCAGCGTTGACCAAGGGGTTGGCTACACCTTC,CSVDQGVGYTF
TRBJ1-3,16,TRBV28,TRBD1,NA,TGTGCCAGCAGCATCCCCACAGGGGGAACCGGAAACACCATATATTTT,CASSIPTGGTGNTIYF
TRBJ1-2,12,TRBV28,NA,NA,TGTGCCAGCAGTTTGGGGAGGTATGGCTACACCTTC,CASSLGRYGYTF
TRBJ1-1,16,TRBV25-1,NA,NA,TGTGCCAGCCACGGCAGGGGCGAGTCTTTGAACACTGAAGCTTTCTTT,CASHGRGESLNTEAFF
TRBJ2-5,15,TRBV6-1,TRBD2,once,TGTGCCAGCAGTGAGGGGGGACTAGCGGGAAGGGAGCAGTACTTC,CASSEGGLAGREQYF
TRBJ2-1,15,TRBV6-5,TRBD2,once,TGTGCCAGCAGCCGAACTAGCGGGATCTACAATGAGCAGTTCTTC,CASSRTSGIYNEQFF
TRBJ2-5,17,TRBV7-6,NA,NA,TGTGCCAGCAGTCAAAAGTCGGGAAGCGGTCTTTCGGAGACCCAGTACTTC,CASSQKSGSGLSETQYF
TRBJ1-2,14,TRBV4-1,TRBD1,few,TGCGCCAGCAGCCGCTCAGACAGGGAACATGGCTACACCTTC,CASSRSDREHGYTF
TRBJ2-4,11,TRBV20-1,NA,NA,TGCAGTGCTAGTGCAGAAAACATTCAGTACTTC,CSASAENIQYF
TRBJ1-3,16,TRBV4-3,NA,NA,TGCGCCAGCAGCCAAGACCGTCTTAACTCTGGAAACACCATATATTTT,CASSQDRLNSGNTIYF
TRBJ2-3,17,TRBV7-2,NA,NA,TGTGCCAGCAGCTTATCTAGGTCTATGATCTTGCCAGATACGCAGTATTTT,CASSLSRSMILPDTQYF
TRBJ2-7,14,TRBV19,TRBD1,once,TGTGCCAGTAGTATCAAACAGGGGATCCACGAGCAGTACTTC,CASSIKQGIHEQYF
TRBJ2-7,13,TRBV7-2,NA,once,TGTGCCAGCACCGACGGGACAACCCACGAGCAGTACTTC,CASTDGTTHEQYF
TRBJ2-5,16,TRBV29-1,TRBD1,NA,TGCAGCGTTGAAGATTACTACAGGGGACGGCAAGAGACCCAGTACTTC,CSVEDYYRGRQETQYF
TRBJ2-5,13,TRBV11-3,TRBD1,NA,TGTGCCAGCAGCCCGGACAGGGGAGAGACCCAGTACTTC,CASSPDRGETQYF
TRBJ2-4,19,TRBV29-1,NA,NA,TGCAGCGTCCTAGCCGGGGCATTCACAGGGTGGTCAGCCAAAAACATTCAGTACTTC,CSVLAGAFTGWSAKNIQYF
TRBJ2-3,13,TRBV6-6,NA,few,TGTGCCAGCATGGCTAGCGGCACAGATACGCAGTATTTT,CASMASGTDTQYF
TRBJ1-1,15,TRBV19,NA,NA,TGTGCCAGTAGTATACCAGGGGCCCAAGGCACTGAAGCTTTCTTT,CASSIPGAQGTEAFF
TRBJ1-2,15,TRBV28,NA,few,TGTGCCAGCAGCCCCGGAGGGGCGGATAGCTATGGCTACACCTTC,CASSPGGADSYGYTF
TRBJ2-2,16,TRBV7-3,NA,NA,TGTGCCAGCAGCTCCCCCCCCGGACAGCACACCGGGGAGCTGTTTTTT,CASSSPPGQHTGELFF
TRBJ2-2,12,TRBV30,NA,few,TGTGCCTGGAGGGAGAGTACCGGGGAGCTGTTTTTT,CAWRESTGELFF
TRBJ1-1,13,TRBV30,NA,NA,TGTGCCTGGAGAGTGTTCGGGAGCACTGAAGCTTTCTTT,CAWRVFGSTEAFF
TRBJ2-1,12,TRBV29-1,TRBD2,NA,TGCAGCGCCGGGACTAGCGGGACCGAGCAGTTCTTC,CSAGTSGTEQFF
TRBJ1-6,14,TRBV6-5,TRBD1,NA,TGTGCCAGCAGCGGGACAGGGAAAGATTCACCCCTCCACTTT,CASSGTGKDSPLHF